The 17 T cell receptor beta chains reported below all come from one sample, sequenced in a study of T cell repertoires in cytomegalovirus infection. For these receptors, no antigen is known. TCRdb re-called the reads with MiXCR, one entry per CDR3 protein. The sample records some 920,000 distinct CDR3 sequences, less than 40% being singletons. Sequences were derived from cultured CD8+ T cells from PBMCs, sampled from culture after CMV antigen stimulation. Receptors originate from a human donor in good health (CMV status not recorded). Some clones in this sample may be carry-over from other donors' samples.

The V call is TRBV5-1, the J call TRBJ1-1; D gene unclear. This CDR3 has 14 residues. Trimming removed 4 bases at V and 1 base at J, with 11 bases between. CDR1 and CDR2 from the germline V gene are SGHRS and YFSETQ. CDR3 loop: CASSPGMGNTEAFF. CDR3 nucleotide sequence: TGCGCCAGCAGCCCGGGGATGGGGAACACTGAAGCTTTCTTT.

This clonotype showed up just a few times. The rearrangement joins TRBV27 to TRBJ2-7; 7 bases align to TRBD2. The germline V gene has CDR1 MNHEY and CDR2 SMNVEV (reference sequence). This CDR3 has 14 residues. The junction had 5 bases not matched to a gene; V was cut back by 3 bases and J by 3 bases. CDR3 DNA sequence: TGTGCCAGCAGTTTCTCCGGGGGGTTCTACGAGCAGTACGTC. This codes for CASSFSGGFYEQYV.

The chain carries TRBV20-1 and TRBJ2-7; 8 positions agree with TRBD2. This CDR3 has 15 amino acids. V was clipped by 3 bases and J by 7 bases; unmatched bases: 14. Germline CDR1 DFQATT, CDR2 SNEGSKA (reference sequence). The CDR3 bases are TGCAGTGCTAGCCCCGGTAGGCTCCGGGGGGGAGAGCAGTACGTC. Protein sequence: CSASPGRLRGGEQYV.

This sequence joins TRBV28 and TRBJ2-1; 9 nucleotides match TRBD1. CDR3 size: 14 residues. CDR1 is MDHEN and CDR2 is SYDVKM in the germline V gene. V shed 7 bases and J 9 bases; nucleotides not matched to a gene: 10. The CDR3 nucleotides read TGTGCCAGCATTCGGGACAGGGTTTTGGCTGAGCAGTTCTTC. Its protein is CASIRDRVLAEQFF.

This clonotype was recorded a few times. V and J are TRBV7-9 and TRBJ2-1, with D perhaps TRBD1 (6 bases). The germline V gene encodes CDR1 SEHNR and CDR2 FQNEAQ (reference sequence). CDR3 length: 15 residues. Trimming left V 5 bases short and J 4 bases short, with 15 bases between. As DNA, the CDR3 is TGTGCCAGCAGCGTCTTCGGGACACAATACAATGAGCAGTTCTTC. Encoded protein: CASSVFGTQYNEQFF.

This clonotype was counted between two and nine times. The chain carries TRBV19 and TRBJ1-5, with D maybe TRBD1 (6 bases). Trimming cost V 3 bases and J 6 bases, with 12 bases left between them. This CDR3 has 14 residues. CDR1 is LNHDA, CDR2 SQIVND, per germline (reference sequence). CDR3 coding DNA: TGTGCCAGTAGTATTGGGGGGCTAGGTCAGCCCCAGCATTTT. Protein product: CASSIGGLGQPQHF.

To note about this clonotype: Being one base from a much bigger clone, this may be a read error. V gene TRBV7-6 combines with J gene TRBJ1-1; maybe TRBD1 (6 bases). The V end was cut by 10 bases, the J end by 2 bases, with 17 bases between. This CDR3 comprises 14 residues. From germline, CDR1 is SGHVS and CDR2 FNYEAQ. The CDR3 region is CANILGGANTEAFF. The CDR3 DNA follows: TGTGCCAACATCCTCGGGGGGGCCAACACTGAAGCTTTCTTT.

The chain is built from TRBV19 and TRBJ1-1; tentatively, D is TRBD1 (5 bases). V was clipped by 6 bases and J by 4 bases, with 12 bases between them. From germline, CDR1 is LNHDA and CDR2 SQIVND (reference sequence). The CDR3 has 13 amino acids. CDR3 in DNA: TGTGCCAGTAGGGCAGGGTACGGCACTGAAGCTTTCTTT. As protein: CASRAGYGTEAFF.

The chain's CDR3 is CASSWGPGYEQYV. CDR3 nucleotide sequence: TGTGCCAGCAGTTGGGGGCCGGGCTACGAGCAGTACGTC. The chain combines TRBV6-2 or TRBV6-3 with TRBJ2-7, with D possibly TRBD1 on 6 matching bases. Germline CDR1 and CDR2: MNHEY and SVGEGT. Trimming cost V 4 bases and J 3 bases, with 10 bases left between them. The CDR3 has 13 amino acids.

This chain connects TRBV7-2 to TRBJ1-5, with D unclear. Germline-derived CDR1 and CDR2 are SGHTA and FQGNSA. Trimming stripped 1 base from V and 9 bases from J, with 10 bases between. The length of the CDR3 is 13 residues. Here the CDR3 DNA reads TGTGCCAGCAGCTTAGACCCATTACGGCCCCAGCATTTT. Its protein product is CASSLDPLRPQHF.

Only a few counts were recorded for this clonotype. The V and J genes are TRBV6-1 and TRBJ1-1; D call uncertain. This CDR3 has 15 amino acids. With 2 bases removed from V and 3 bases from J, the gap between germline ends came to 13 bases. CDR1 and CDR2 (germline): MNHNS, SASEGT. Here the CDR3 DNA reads TGTGCCAGCAGTGAATTTTTTGGAGGCGACACTGAAGCTTTCTTT. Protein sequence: CASSEFFGGDTEAFF.

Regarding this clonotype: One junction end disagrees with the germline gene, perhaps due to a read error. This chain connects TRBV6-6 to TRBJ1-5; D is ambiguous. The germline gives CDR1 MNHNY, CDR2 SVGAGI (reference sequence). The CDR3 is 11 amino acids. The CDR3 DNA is TGTGCCAACAGTCCCGATCAGCCCCAGCATTTT. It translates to CANSPDQPQHF.

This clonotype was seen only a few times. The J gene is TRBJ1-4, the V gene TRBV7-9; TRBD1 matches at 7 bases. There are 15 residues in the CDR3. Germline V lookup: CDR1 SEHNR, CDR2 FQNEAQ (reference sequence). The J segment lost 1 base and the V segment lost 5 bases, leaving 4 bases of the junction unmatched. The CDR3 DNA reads TGTGCCAGCAGCGCTACAGGGGTAACTAATGAAAAACTGTTTTTT. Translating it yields CASSATGVTNEKLFF.

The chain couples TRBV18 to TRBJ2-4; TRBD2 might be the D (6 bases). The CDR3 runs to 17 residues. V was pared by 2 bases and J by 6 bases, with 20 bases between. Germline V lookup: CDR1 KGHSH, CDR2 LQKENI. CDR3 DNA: TGTGCCAGCTCACCATCACTCCGCGGGGTAATAGGAAACATTCAGTACTTC. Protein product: CASSPSLRGVIGNIQYF.

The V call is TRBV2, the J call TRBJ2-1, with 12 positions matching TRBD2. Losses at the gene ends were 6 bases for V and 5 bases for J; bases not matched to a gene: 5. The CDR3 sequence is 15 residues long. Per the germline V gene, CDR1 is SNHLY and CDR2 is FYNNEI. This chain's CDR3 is CASRPTSGGNNEQFF. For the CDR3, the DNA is TGTGCCAGCAGACCGACTAGCGGGGGTAACAATGAGCAGTTCTTC.

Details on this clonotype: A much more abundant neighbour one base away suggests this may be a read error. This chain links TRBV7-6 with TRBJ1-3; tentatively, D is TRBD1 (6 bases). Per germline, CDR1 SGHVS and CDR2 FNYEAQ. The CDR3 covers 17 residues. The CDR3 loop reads CVSSLGVGHNMRNTIYF. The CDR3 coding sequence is TGTGTCAGCAGCTTAGGTGTGGGACACAATATGAGAAACACCATATATTTT. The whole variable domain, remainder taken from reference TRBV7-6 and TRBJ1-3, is GAGVSQSPRYKVTKRGQDVALRCDPISGHVSLYWYRQALGQGPEFLTYFNYEAQQDKSGLPNDRFSAERPEGSISTLTIQRTEQRDSAMYRCVSSLGVGHNMRNTIYFGEGSWLTVV.

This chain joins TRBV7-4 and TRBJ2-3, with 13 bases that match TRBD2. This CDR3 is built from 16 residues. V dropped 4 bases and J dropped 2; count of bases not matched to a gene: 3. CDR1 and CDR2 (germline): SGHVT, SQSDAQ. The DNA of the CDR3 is TGTGCCAGCAGCTCGGGACTAGCGGGGATCACAGATACGCAGTATTTT. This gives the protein CASSSGLAGITDTQYF.